Detailed here is one TCR beta chain. V lost 4 bases to trimming and J lost 8 bases; unmatched junction nucleotides: 2. CDR1 and CDR2 (germline): LGHDT, YNNKEL (reference sequence). The CDR3 length is 14 residues. The data stem from a study of T cell responses to AZD1222 COVID-19 vaccine. TCRdb's copy holds only in-frame clones and misses some; the assay was immunoSEQ multiplex PCR. In the table there are 100,000 to 150,000 clones, around 85% of which are singletons. This chain links TRBV3-1 (or the pseudogene TRBV3-2) with TRBJ1-6, with 10 bases aligning to TRBD1. Sequenced here: peripheral blood, sampled 28 days after the second AZD1222 dose. The sequence came from an adult who received the AZD1222 COVID-19 vaccine. CDR3 DNA sequence: TGTGCCAGCAGCCCCGGGACAGGGGATTCACCCCTCCACTTT. It specifies CASSPGTGDSPLHF.